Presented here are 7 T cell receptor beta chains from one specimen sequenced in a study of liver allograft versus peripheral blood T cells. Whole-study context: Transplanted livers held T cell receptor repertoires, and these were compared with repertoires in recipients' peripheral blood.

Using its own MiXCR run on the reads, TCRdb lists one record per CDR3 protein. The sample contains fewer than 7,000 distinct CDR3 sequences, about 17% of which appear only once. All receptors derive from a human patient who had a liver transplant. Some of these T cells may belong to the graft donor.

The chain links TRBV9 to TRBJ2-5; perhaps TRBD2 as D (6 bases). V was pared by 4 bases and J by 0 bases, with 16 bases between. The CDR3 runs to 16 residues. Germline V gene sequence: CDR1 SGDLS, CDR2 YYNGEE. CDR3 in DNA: TGTGCCAGCAGCCTCAGGGTTGGAGGGGACCAAGAGACCCAGTACTTC. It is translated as CASSLRVGGDQETQYF.

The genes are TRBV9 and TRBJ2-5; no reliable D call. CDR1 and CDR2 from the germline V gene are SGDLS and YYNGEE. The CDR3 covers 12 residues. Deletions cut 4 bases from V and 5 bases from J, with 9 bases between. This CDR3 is CASSPLGETQYF. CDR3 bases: TGTGCCAGCAGCCCCCTGGGGGAGACCCAGTACTTC.

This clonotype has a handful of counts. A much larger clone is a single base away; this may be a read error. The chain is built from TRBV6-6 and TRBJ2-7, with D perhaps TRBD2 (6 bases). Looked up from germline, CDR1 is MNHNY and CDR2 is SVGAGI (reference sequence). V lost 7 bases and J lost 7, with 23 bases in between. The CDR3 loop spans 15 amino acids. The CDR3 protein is CASMRGTSRGYEQYF. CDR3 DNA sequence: TGTGCCAGCATGCGCGGGACTTCTCGGGGCTATGAGCAGTACTTC.

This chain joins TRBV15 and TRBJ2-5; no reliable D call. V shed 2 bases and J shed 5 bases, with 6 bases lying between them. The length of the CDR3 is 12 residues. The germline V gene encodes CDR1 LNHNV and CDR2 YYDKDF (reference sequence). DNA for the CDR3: TGTGCCACCAGCAGAATGGGTGAGACCCAGTACTTC. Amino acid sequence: CATSRMGETQYF. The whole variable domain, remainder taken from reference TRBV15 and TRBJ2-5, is DAMVIQNPRYQVTQFGKPVTLSCSQTLNHNVMYWYQQKSSQAPKLLFHYYDKDFNNEADTPDNFQSRRPNTSFCFLDIRSPGLGDTAMYLCATSRMGETQYFGPGTRLLVL.

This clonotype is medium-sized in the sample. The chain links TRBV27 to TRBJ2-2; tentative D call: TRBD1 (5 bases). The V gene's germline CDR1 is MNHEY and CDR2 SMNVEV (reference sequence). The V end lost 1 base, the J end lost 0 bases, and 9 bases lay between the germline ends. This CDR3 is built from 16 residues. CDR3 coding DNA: TGTGCCAGCAGTTTATGGGGCAGCTCGAACACCGGGGAGCTGTTTTTT. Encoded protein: CASSLWGSSNTGELFF.

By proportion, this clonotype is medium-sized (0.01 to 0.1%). The CDR3: CASSPGQRETGELFF. The CDR3 DNA reads TGTGCCAGCTCACCGGGCCAGCGGGAGACCGGGGAGCTGTTTTTT. V and J are TRBV18 and TRBJ2-2; TRBD2 matches at 8 bases. This CDR3 spans 15 amino acids. Germline CDR1 reads KGHSH; CDR2 reads LQKENI. With V trimmed by 3 bases and J by 5 bases, 5 bases remained unmatched.

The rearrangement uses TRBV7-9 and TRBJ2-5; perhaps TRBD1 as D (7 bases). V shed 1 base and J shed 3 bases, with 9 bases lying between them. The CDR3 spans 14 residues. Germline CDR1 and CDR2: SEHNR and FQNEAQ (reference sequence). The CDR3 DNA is TGTGCCAGCAGCTTAGGCGGGACAGAAGAGACCCAGTACTTC. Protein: CASSLGGTEETQYF.